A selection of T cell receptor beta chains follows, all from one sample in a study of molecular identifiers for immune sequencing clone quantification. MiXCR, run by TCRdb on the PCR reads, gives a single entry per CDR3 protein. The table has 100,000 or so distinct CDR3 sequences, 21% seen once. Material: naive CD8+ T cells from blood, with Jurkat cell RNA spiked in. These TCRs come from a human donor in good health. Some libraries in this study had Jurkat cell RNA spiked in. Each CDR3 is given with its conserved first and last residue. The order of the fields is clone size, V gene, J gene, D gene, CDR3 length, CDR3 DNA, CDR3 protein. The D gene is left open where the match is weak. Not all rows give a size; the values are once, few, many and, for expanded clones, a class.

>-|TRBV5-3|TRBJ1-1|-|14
TGTGCCAGCAGCTGGATAGGAGTGAACACTGAAGCTTTCTTT
CASSWIGVNTEAFF
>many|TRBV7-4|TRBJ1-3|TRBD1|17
TGTGCCAGCAGCCCGTGCCGGGACAGGGCGCGAGGAAACACCATATATTTT
CASSPCRDRARGNTIYF
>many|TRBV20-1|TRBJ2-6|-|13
TGCAGTGCCCGGGACGTTATGGCCAACGTCCTGACTTTC
CSARDVMANVLTF
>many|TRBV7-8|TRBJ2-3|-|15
TGTGCCAGCACCCCTTTAGGGGGGGGCACAGATACGCAGTATTTT
CASTPLGGGTDTQYF
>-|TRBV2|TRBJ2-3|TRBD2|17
TGTGCCAGCAGTGAAAGTCCGGGACTAGCTAGCACAGATACGCAGTATTTT
CASSESPGLASTDTQYF
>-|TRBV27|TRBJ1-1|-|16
TGTGCCAGCAGTTTTAGGGAGATCAGGCTGGACACTGAAGCTTTCTTT
CASSFREIRLDTEAFF
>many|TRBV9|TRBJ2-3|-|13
TGTGCCAGCAGCGGGAGACGGACAGATACGCAGTATTTT
CASSGRRTDTQYF
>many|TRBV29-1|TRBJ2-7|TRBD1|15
TGCAGCGTTGAAGAACAGGGGGTTAACAACGACGAGCAGTACTTC
CSVEEQGVNNDEQYF
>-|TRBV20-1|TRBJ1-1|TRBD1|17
TGCAGTGCTAGAGATCCCTGGACAGGGGTTGGGTGGACTGAAGCTTTCTTT
CSARDPWTGVGWTEAFF
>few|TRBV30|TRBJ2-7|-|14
TGTGCCTGGGGAGGGGACAGTTCGACCTACGAGCAGTACTTC
CAWGGDSSTYEQYF
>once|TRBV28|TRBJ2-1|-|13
TGTGCCAGCAGTTTACCCCGCTACAATGAGCAGTTCTTC
CASSLPRYNEQFF
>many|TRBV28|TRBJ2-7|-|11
TGTGCCAGCAGTTTTGGGGTCGAGCAGTACTTC
CASSFGVEQYF
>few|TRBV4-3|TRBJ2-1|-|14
TGCGCCAGCAGCCAAGATAGGGCTTACAATGAGCAGTTCTTC
CASSQDRAYNEQFF
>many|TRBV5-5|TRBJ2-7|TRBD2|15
TGTGCCAGCAGCCTCGGTGCGGGAGGGTTTTACGAGCAGTACTTC
CASSLGAGGFYEQYF
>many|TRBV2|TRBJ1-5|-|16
TGTGCCAGCAGTGAAAATGACGATCTGGGAAATCAGCCCCAGCATTTT
CASSENDDLGNQPQHF
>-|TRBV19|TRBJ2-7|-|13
TGTGCCTGTAGCTGGAGTGGAACCTACGAGCAGTACTTC
CACSWSGTYEQYF
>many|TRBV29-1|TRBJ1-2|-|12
TGCAGCGTTGAAGATTTGGGGTTGAGCTACACCTTC
CSVEDLGLSYTF
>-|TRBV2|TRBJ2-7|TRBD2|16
TGTGCCAGCAGTGATCGGGCGGGGGTTGGGGGAGCTTCGCCGTACTTC
CASSDRAGVGGASPYF
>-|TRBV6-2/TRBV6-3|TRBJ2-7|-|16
TGTGCCAGCAGTTACTCATCCCGGGACGGAGGAGACGAGCAGTACTTC
CASSYSSRDGGDEQYF
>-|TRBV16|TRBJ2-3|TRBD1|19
TGTGCCAGCAGCCAAGTTCCGGGACAGGGGGCATTGGGAACAGATACGCAGTATTTT
CASSQVPGQGALGTDTQYF
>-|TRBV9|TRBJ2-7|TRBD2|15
TGTGCCAGCAGCGGGAGACTAGCGGGAGACTACGAGCAGTACTTC
CASSGRLAGDYEQYF
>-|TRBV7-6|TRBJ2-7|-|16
TGTGCTAGCAGCCAAGGAGACAGTCATCGCTCCTACGAGCAGTACTTC
CASSQGDSHRSYEQYF
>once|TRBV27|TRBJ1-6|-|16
TGTGCCAGCAGCCCGGCCGGGAGCTCCTATAGTTCACCCCTCCACTTT
CASSPAGSSYSSPLHF
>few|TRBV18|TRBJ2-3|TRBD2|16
TGTGCCAGCTCACCGACTAGCGGGATGGAGGTAGATACGCAGTATTTT
CASSPTSGMEVDTQYF
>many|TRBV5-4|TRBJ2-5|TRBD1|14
TGTGCCAGCAGCCACAGACAGGGGCAAGAGACCCAGTACTTC
CASSHRQGQETQYF
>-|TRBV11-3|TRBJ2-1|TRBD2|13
TGTGCCAGCAGGGGAGGGATCTACAATGAGCAGTTCTTC
CASRGGIYNEQFF
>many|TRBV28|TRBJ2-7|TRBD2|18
TGTGCCAGCAGTCCCATCGCCAGACTAGCGGGAGACCAGTACGAGCAGTACTTC
CASSPIARLAGDQYEQYF
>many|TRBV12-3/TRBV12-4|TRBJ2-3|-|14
TGTGCCAGCAGTTTAGCGGGGGTTTCGGATACGCAGTATTTT
CASSLAGVSDTQYF
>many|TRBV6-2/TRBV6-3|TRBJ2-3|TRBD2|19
TGTGCCAGCAGTTACCGCGAAATCGGACTAGATCGACCCCCAGATACGCAGTATTTT
CASSYREIGLDRPPDTQYF
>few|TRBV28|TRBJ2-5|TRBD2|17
TGTGCCAGCAGTACAGAAACGGGGGGGCAATCGAAAGAGACCCAGTACTTC
CASSTETGGQSKETQYF
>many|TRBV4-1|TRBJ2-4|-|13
TGCGCCAGCAGCCAAGGGCCCAAAAACATTCAGTACTTC
CASSQGPKNIQYF
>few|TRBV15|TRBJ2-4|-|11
TGTGCCACCAGCAGGGGGACGGAGGAGTACTTC
CATSRGTEEYF
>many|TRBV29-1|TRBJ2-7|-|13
TGCAGCGTTGAATTGGGGGATCAATACGAGCAGTACTTC
CSVELGDQYEQYF
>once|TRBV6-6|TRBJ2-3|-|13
TGTGCCAGCAGTTACGGTTTCACCGATACGCAGTATTTT
CASSYGFTDTQYF
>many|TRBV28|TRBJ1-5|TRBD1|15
TGTGCCAGCAGTTATACAGGGGTGGGCAATCAGCCCCAGCATTTT
CASSYTGVGNQPQHF
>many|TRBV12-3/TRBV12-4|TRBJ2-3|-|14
TGTGCCAGCAGGGACCGGACATTCACAGATACGCAGTATTTT
CASRDRTFTDTQYF
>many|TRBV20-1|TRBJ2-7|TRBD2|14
TGCAGTGCTACCCCGAGCGGGAGAAGGTACGAGCAGTACTTC
CSATPSGRRYEQYF